This T cell receptor (beta chain) was documented in a study of TIL therapy for anti-PD-1-resistant metastatic lung cancer. At the level of the study: A handful of tumors were EGFR-mutant and two were ALK-rearranged. Median tumor mutation burden was under 1.9 mutations per megabase. Whole-study results and caveats: Patients were highly selected, enriched for treatment-naive, never-smoker and oncogene-addicted cases.

This was the immunoSEQ v3 assay. Assay used: immunoSEQ multiplex PCR; TCRdb lists only in-frame clones, some missing. Here the sample spans tens of thousands of clones, 87% being singletons. For this clone: The target antigen is unknown.

Germline V gives CDR1 MNHNY, CDR2 SVGAGI (reference sequence). Trimming pared 6 bases from V and 7 bases from J, leaving 10 bases between. This CDR3 spans 11 amino acids. Time point here: pre-treatment sample, taken before nivolumab and TIL therapy. This clonotype was obtained from a person aged 25 to 85 with non-small cell lung cancer. Sequenced material: blood, taken at baseline. The V call is TRBV6-6, the J call TRBJ2-7; D gene uncertain. CDR3 in amino acids: CASSSSREQYF. The CDR3 DNA is TGTGCCAGCAGCAGTTCCCGAGAGCAGTACTTC.